The 20 T cell receptor beta chains listed next were all sequenced from one sample in a study of T cells in Graves' hyperthyroidism and ophthalmopathy. Amplification targeted TCR beta CDR3 regions from RNA transcripts. HTBI primers were employed in a first-round RT-PCR of the TCR CDR3. Using its own MiXCR run on the multiplex PCR reads, TCRdb lists one record per CDR3 protein. The sample lists about 760,000 distinct CDR3 sequences; under 45% were seen once. Specimen: blood. The source is a woman in her thirties or forties with Graves' hyperthyroidism.

This clonotype has at least ten counts. The chain has TRBV14 and TRBJ1-1, with D perhaps TRBD1 (5 bases). Trimming took 2 bases from V and 5 from J, leaving 9 bases between them. Per germline, CDR1 SGHDN and CDR2 FVKESK. The CDR3 is made up of 13 amino acids. The CDR3 DNA reads as TGTGCCAGCAGCCAATCAAGGGGAACTGAAGCTTTCTTT. Translating it yields CASSQSRGTEAFF.

This clonotype was observed a handful of times. The chain uses TRBV5-1 and TRBJ2-2, with TRBD2 identical over 8 bases. The CDR3 consists of 16 residues. Germline loops: CDR1 SGHRS, CDR2 YFSETQ. Unmatched junction bases numbered 7, after V lost 0 bases and J lost 6 bases. The CDR3 here is CASSLALAGFPGELFF. The CDR3 coding sequence is TGCGCCAGCAGCTTGGCCCTAGCGGGTTTTCCCGGGGAGCTGTTTTTT.

This clonotype showed up many times. This chain uses TRBV20-1 with TRBJ2-5; the D gene is possibly TRBD2 (7 bases). The V and J ends lost 1 base and 13 bases respectively, with 13 bases between them. This CDR3 region has 11 residues. Germline CDR1 is DFQATT and CDR2 is SNEGSKA (reference sequence). The chain's CDR3 is CSARVGGASYF. The CDR3 region has the DNA TGCAGTGCTAGAGTAGGGGGGGCCTCGTACTTC.

This clonotype was detected many times. The chain employs TRBV2 and TRBJ1-2, with D hard to call. Germline CDR1 is SNHLY and CDR2 is FYNNEI. Deletions cut 8 bases from V and 4 bases from J, with 8 bases between. The CDR3 has 11 residues. CDR3 DNA: TGTGCCAGCGGAGTTTCCTATGGCTACACCTTC. Protein: CASGVSYGYTF.

This clonotype was recorded many times. The rearrangement uses TRBV7-3 and TRBJ2-2, with D unresolved. The CDR3 has 15 amino acids. In germline, CDR1 is SGHTA, CDR2 FQGTGA. The V and J ends lost 2 bases and 8 bases respectively, with 15 bases between them. CDR3 residues: CASSLGPLVEGELFF. CDR3 nucleotide sequence: TGTGCCAGCAGCTTAGGCCCCCTGGTCGAGGGGGAGCTGTTTTTT.

The rearrangement joins TRBV7-2 to TRBJ2-7; tentative D call: TRBD2 (6 bases). The V gene's germline CDR1 is SGHTA and CDR2 FQGNSA. The CDR3 is 16 residues long. Deletions cut 6 bases from V and 0 bases from J, with 18 bases between. As DNA, the CDR3 is TGTGCCAGCAGTTATCGGGTGGGAGGTTTCTCCTACGAGCAGTACTTC. It encodes CASSYRVGGFSYEQYF.

This clonotype was detected ten times or more. This chain uses TRBV7-2 with TRBJ1-2, with D maybe TRBD1 (6 bases). The CDR3 sequence is 15 residues long. The V gene's germline CDR1 is SGHTA and CDR2 FQGNSA. V lost 4 bases to trimming and J lost 6 bases, with 18 bases between them. CDR3 DNA: TGTGCCAGCAGCTCTAGGGGGGAGGGGGTGGATGGCTACACCTTC. This gives the protein CASSSRGEGVDGYTF.

The chain recombines TRBV2 with TRBJ2-3, with TRBD2 identical over 11 bases. CDR1 is SNHLY, CDR2 FYNNEI, per germline. The CDR3 spans 14 residues. J was trimmed by 1 base and V by 8 bases; bases with no gene match: 2. CDR3 in amino acids: CASQTSGGTDTQYF. CDR3 in DNA: TGTGCCAGCCAGACTAGCGGGGGCACAGATACGCAGTATTTT.

The sample holds many counts of this clonotype. The chain carries TRBV6-5 and TRBJ1-2; D not certain. Trimming took off 0 bases at V and 4 bases at J, with 9 bases between the two ends. The CDR3 is made up of 14 amino acids. Germline V gene sequence: CDR1 MNHEY, CDR2 SVGAGI. The CDR3 reads CASSYSAEAYGYTF. CDR3 bases: TGTGCCAGCAGTTACTCCGCGGAAGCCTATGGCTACACCTTC.

This clonotype was detected ten times or more. V usage is TRBV20-1 and J usage is TRBJ2-6; no clear D gene. The CDR3 loop spans 15 amino acids. V gave up 3 bases and J gave up 2 bases, with 11 bases separating them. The V gene's germline CDR1 is DFQATT and CDR2 SNEGSKA (reference sequence). CDR3 sequence (DNA): TGCAGTGCTAGTCTTCCTGGGGCTGGGGCCAACGTCCTGACTTTC. Translation gives CSASLPGAGANVLTF.

This chain uses TRBV7-4 with TRBJ1-6; possibly TRBD1 for D (5 bases). Germline V gives CDR1 SGHVT, CDR2 SQSDAQ. The germline V and J ends were trimmed by 5 bases and 7 bases, with 9 bases remaining between them. The CDR3 totals 13 residues. This CDR3 reads CASSRGENSPLHF. CDR3 nucleotides: TGTGCCAGCAGCCGAGGGGAGAATTCACCCCTCCACTTT.

Regarding this clonotype: A much larger clone is a single base away; this may be a read error. The V and J genes are TRBV19 and TRBJ1-1; the D is unclear. Trimming cost V 5 bases and J 1 base, with 11 bases left between them. This CDR3 is built from 14 residues. Germline values: CDR1 LNHDA, CDR2 SQIVND (reference sequence). The CDR3 DNA sequence: TGTGCCAGTAGTCCGTATGTAGGGAACACTGAAGCTTTCTTT. It is translated as CASSPYVGNTEAFF.

The chain combines TRBV5-5 with TRBJ1-1; D is undetermined. The V gene's germline CDR1 is SGHKS and CDR2 YYEKEE (reference sequence). V was trimmed by 4 bases and J by 2 bases, leaving 15 bases between them. This CDR3 comprises 15 residues. CDR3 in DNA: TGTGCCAGCAGCCCTGCAGTGTCCTTAAACACTGAAGCTTTCTTT. Translated, it gives CASSPAVSLNTEAFF.

The chain links TRBV27 to TRBJ1-6; 8 bases fit TRBD1. The CDR3 spans 14 residues. V lost 5 bases, J lost 9 bases, and 6 bases stayed unmatched. Germline V lookup: CDR1 MNHEY, CDR2 SMNVEV (reference sequence). The CDR3 region is CASSIGQGSSPLHF. As DNA, the CDR3 is TGTGCCAGCAGTATCGGACAGGGTTCTTCACCCCTCCACTTT.

The chain couples TRBV6-1 to TRBJ1-5; perhaps TRBD1 as D (5 bases). Germline V CDR1 and CDR2: MNHNS, SASEGT. The CDR3 runs to 15 residues. With 3 bases removed from V and 2 bases from J, the gap between germline ends came to 11 bases. CDR3 DNA sequence: TGTGCCAGCAGTGAGGCAGGGAGACGCAATCAGCCCCAGCATTTT. Its protein product is CASSEAGRRNQPQHF.

The chain uses TRBV19 and TRBJ1-3; D unclear. This CDR3 region has 20 residues. Per germline, CDR1 LNHDA and CDR2 SQIVND (reference sequence). The germline V and J ends were trimmed by 5 bases and 4 bases, with 30 bases remaining between them. The DNA of the CDR3 is TGTGCCAGTAGTCTGGTCCCCATTTTTCCCTCTACGACAAAAGGAAACACCATATATTTT. Translated: CASSLVPIFPSTTKGNTIYF.

In nucleotides, the CDR3 is TGTGCCAGCAGTTTAATCTCGGCAGGTCCCTATGGCTACACCTTC. Residues: CASSLISAGPYGYTF. The J gene is TRBJ1-2, the V gene TRBV7-2; D call uncertain. Germline V CDR1 and CDR2: SGHTA, FQGNSA. Trimming removed 6 bases from V and 4 bases from J, with 18 bases in between. This CDR3 is 15 amino acids long. Based on the CDR3 plus reference TRBV7-2 and TRBJ1-2, the full variable domain is GAGVSQSPSNKVTEKGKDVELRCDPISGHTALYWYRQSLGQGLEFLIYFQGNSAPDKSGLPSDRFSAERTGGSVSTLTIQRTQQEDSAVYLCASSLISAGPYGYTFGSGTRLTVV.

This clonotype was recorded only once. This sequence joins TRBV4-3 and TRBJ1-1; D may be TRBD1 (5 bases). The CDR3 is 15 amino acids. Trimming took 3 bases from V and 6 from J, leaving 17 bases between them. Germline CDR1 and CDR2: LGHNA and YSLEER. DNA for the CDR3: TGCGCCAGCAGCCAGGGACCTGGGTTTGGGTCTGAAGCTTTCTTT. As protein: CASSQGPGFGSEAFF.

The sample holds one count of this clonotype. A much larger clone is a single base away; this may be a read error. This chain connects TRBV7-3 to TRBJ1-6; 7 bases align to TRBD1. Germline CDR1 and CDR2: SGHTA and FQGTGA. The CDR3 consists of 16 residues. The CDR3, as DNA: TGTACCAGCAGCTTAGGCACAGGGGATGAAGATTCACCCCTCCACTTT. Protein sequence: CTSSLGTGDEDSPLHF.

This clonotype has a count of ten or more. This chain joins TRBV7-2 and TRBJ2-7, with no clear D. Trimming cost V 1 base and J 4 bases, with 8 bases left between them. Germline V gives CDR1 SGHTA, CDR2 FQGNSA. The CDR3 runs 13 residues. The CDR3 region has the DNA TGTGCCAGCAGCTTAGGTCGAGGATACGAGCAGTACTTC. It yields the protein CASSLGRGYEQYF.